The 9 T cell receptor beta chains below all came from one sample that was sequenced in a study of cytomegalovirus exposure and HLA in healthy donors. Researchers ran the PCR with 60 Vbeta and 13 Jbeta primers. Data came from immunoSEQ multiplex PCR; TCRdb stores just in-frame clones and leaves some out. Found here are some 55,000 clones, about 80% of them singletons; the top ten hold roughly 1.8%. The source material was PBMCs. The receptor source for this set is a man aged 40-49 years in good health and CMV-seronegative.

V gene TRBV30 combines with J gene TRBJ1-6; 10 bases fit TRBD1. Germline V gene sequence: CDR1 GTSNPN, CDR2 SVGIG (reference sequence). The ends lost 3 bases at V and 3 bases at J; junction bases unmatched: 2. CDR3 size: 15 residues. For the CDR3, the DNA is TGTGCCTGGAGGCGGGACAGGGGCTATAATTCACCCCTCCACTTT. The encoded protein is CAWRRDRGYNSPLHF.

The V and J genes are TRBV6-6 and TRBJ1-4; 8 bases line up with TRBD1. The junction had 7 bases not matched to a gene; V was cut back by 6 bases and J by 4 bases. Germline CDR1 reads MNHNY; CDR2 reads SVGAGI (reference sequence). The CDR3 runs to 15 residues. The CDR3 region has the DNA TGTGCCAGCAGCCCGACAGGGGCGAATAATGAAAAACTGTTTTTT. This sequence encodes CASSPTGANNEKLFF.

This sequence joins TRBV7-9 and TRBJ1-1, with 8 bases aligning to TRBD1. Germline loops: CDR1 SEHNR, CDR2 FQNEAQ (reference sequence). CDR3 size: 14 residues. V lost 6 bases and J lost 5; bases outside the gene matches: 8. This CDR3 is CASSKQGVRTEAFF. The CDR3 nucleotides read TGTGCCAGCAGTAAACAGGGGGTTCGGACTGAAGCTTTCTTT.

Comments on this clone: This sample also contains other DNA sequences that code for the same CDR3. The chain recombines TRBV18 with TRBJ1-1; tentative D call: TRBD1 (5 bases). V lost 4 bases and J 10 bases, leaving 16 bases between the germline ends. In germline, CDR1 is KGHSH, CDR2 LQKENI. The CDR3 totals 13 residues. The CDR3 DNA follows: TGTGCCAGCTCACTCACGGAATGGGGGGGAGCTTTCTTT. Amino acid sequence: CASSLTEWGGAFF.

This chain links TRBV30 with TRBJ1-2; 7 bases match TRBD1. This CDR3 is built from 15 residues. J was trimmed by 7 bases and V by 4 bases; bases with no gene match: 15. Germline V lookup: CDR1 GTSNPN, CDR2 SVGIG (reference sequence). Here the CDR3 DNA reads TGTGCCTGGACCGCGCAGACAGGGAAGTTCTCTGGCTACACCTTC. This gives the protein CAWTAQTGKFSGYTF. Together with reference TRBV30 and TRBJ1-2, the CDR3 gives the full variable domain: SQTIHQWPATLVQPVGSPLSLECTVEGTSNPNLYWYRQAAGRGLQLLFYSVGIGQISSEVPQNLSASRPQDRQFILSSKKLLLSDSGFYLCAWTAQTGKFSGYTFGSGTRLTVV.

The rearrangement links TRBV23-1 to TRBJ1-4, with TRBD1 identical over 7 bases. TRBV23-1 is assigned to the ORF class and has an uncertain function. The V segment lost 0 bases and the J segment 2 bases; nucleotides outside the gene matches: 6. The CDR3 is made up of 17 amino acids. The CDR3: CASSQSLRQGTNEKLFF. The CDR3, as DNA: TGCGCCAGCAGTCAATCTTTGAGACAGGGCACTAATGAAAAACTGTTTTTT.

This clone was detected a few times. The chain carries TRBV6-4 and TRBJ1-1; TRBD1 matches at 9 bases. CDR1 and CDR2 from the germline V gene are MRHNA and SNTAGT. The CDR3 is 13 residues long. V shed 2 bases and J 7 bases; nucleotides not matched to a gene: 2. CDR3 sequence: CASSDRQGDEAFF. In DNA, the CDR3 is TGTGCCAGCAGTGACCGACAGGGGGATGAAGCTTTCTTT.

This clone was counted a single time. This sequence joins TRBV9 and TRBJ2-5, with 9 positions matching TRBD2. This CDR3 has 17 amino acids. The germline gives CDR1 SGDLS, CDR2 YYNGEE. The V segment lost 0 bases and the J segment 1 base; nucleotides outside the gene matches: 7. The CDR3 here is CASSVGAGGLRQETQYF. In DNA, the CDR3 is TGTGCCAGCAGCGTAGGAGCGGGGGGCCTTCGCCAAGAGACCCAGTACTTC.

The V call is TRBV5-1, the J call TRBJ2-5; 9 nucleotides agree with TRBD1. Germline trimming cut 2 bases from V and 5 bases from J; bases unmatched to any gene: 7. Germline V gene sequence: CDR1 SGHRS, CDR2 YFSETQ. This CDR3 is 15 amino acids long. The CDR3 reads CASSLQGALGETQYF. The CDR3 nucleotides are TGCGCCAGCAGCTTACAGGGGGCGCTGGGGGAGACCCAGTACTTC.